This TCR beta chain appears in the sequencing data of a study of identical twins (dated by TCRdb to the mid-2010s). As for the study more broadly: TCR alpha and beta repertoires from monozygotic twins, unrelated adults of various ages and cord blood were deep-sequenced to test whether fetal clonotypes persist. Replicate twin experiments were performed at different times using different library preparation protocols to rule out contamination. Broad study findings and their caveats: Conclusions relied on cross-sectional statistical analysis, since the same donors could not be followed over many years. Out-of-frame TCR alpha sequences shared between twins showed an excess of low generation-probability sequences compared with coincidental sharing between unrelated individuals. Zero-insertion analyses could be partly confounded by invariant T cells such as MAIT and iNKT, although diverse VJ usage argued against such confounding for most clonotypes. Abundant cord blood beta clonotypes carried fewer insertions; young adult naive repertoires showed a weaker similar trend, while memory repertoires showed none. Out-of-frame TCR alpha sharing in monozygotic twins was systematically underestimated by recombination models, whereas sharing between unrelated individuals was in agreement with the recombination models. A weaker excess of twin sharing was found in beta out-of-frame sequences because the signal-to-noise ratio was lowered by fewer shared sequences.

A note on this clonotype: The clone's antigen remains unknown. Qualities for individual bases were not recorded, and no much larger clone is one base off.

The library relied on 5' RACE. Instrument used: Illumina HiSeq 2000. Template switching introduced a universal primer binding site; the final cDNA contained a unique molecular identifier, enabling accurate counting of TCR cDNA molecules. First-strand cDNA for TCR alpha and beta chains was synthesized from specific primers in the conserved constant-segment region. To control for contamination, each cDNA library was double barcoded with a SMART-Mk sample barcode plus Illumina barcodes. TruSeq adapter sequences along with Illumina sample barcodes were introduced in two successive PCR steps. The Illumina HiSeq platform was used with custom primers to sequence TCR alpha and beta cDNA libraries. Per the original workflow: Raw reads were processed with MiGEC to extract unique molecular identifiers, and MiXCR was used to determine CDR3 positions. Recombination models were inferred per individual with the repgenHMM and IGoR tools using an EM algorithm. Shared clonotype analysis was performed with the tcR package in R, normalizing sharing by the product of cloneset sizes. To study raw recombination without the effects of thymic and clonal selection, out-of-frame nonproductive sequences were analyzed. In TCRdb, the public reads were trimmed at Q25 with fastp and aligned with MiXCR, with productive beta chains retained. When rows share a CDR3 protein, they turn into one entry using the most common DNA and genes. TCRdb's processing, not the study's, gives the V and J calls here. Here the sample has some 790,000 distinct CDR3 sequences; 18% occur a single time. Around 14% of the sample goes to the ten largest clones.

Every donor in the study was a healthy Caucasian. Three pairs of female monozygotic twins, all aged about 18 to 30 years, made up the twin cohort. RNA for TCR libraries was isolated from peripheral blood mononuclear cells. Trimming removed 2 bases from V and 3 bases from J; the gene matches leave 8 bases unexplained. The CDR3 has 15 amino acids, counting the end cysteine and phenylalanine. Only the CDR3 DNA stays, 45 bases, in frame from base 1. Looking up the germline V gene (reference sequence) yields CDR1 DFQATT and CDR2 SNEGSKA. This same sample was also taken into another study, of T cells expressing NK-cell markers. Drawing on the second study: TCR beta-chain repertoires were profiled in sorted CD3+CD56+NKG2C+, CD3+CD56+NKG2C- and CD3+CD56-NKG2C+ T-cell subsets from roughly eight donors. Of the eight sequenced donors, seven were found to be HCMV-seropositive and one was found to be HCMV-seronegative. In several experiments an anti-gammadeltaTCR antibody was added to restrict sorting to alphabetaTCR-expressing T cells. In over five donors, the dominant CD3+CD56+NKG2C+ clonotypes were among the top 10 CD8+ clonotypes and accounted for about 1.0-7.0% of CD8+ T cells. Those dominant clonotypes were again the most abundant among CD3+CD56-NKG2C+ cells in a handful of donors, at about 25-60.1%. Whether the expanded NKG2C-expressing T cell clones were specific for HCMV antigens was left unclear. The eight sequenced donors were randomly selected healthy volunteers, three men and five women. HCMV-specific IgG was detected in serum with a commercial ELISA kit to determine HCMV serostatus. For several donors, bulk peripheral blood T-cell repertoires were also sequenced from unsorted PBMC. MIGEC was used to demultiplex reads and group the reads by UMI, and MiTCR was used to assemble and quantify clonotypes. To exclude erroneous sequences, only TCR cDNA sequences supported by at least two reads were retained. The tcR package was used for downstream repertoire analysis, with clonotypes matched between fractions based on CDR3 nucleotide sequence plus V segment. Antigen specificity was annotated against VDJdb with VDJmatch, allowing one amino acid substitution in CDR3.

The chain joins TRBV20-1 to TRBJ1-2, with 8 junctional bases fitting TRBD1. The specimen was PBMCs. The clonotype was recovered from a woman in her late teens or twenties in good health. For the CDR3, the sequence is CSARRAGGIDYGYTF. The DNA sequence is TGCAGTGCTAGAAGGGCAGGGGGCATAGACTATGGCTACACCTTC.